A single sample is the source of the 10 T cell receptor beta chains below, sequenced in a study of T cell changes during pregnancy in multiple sclerosis. Some clones are missing from TCRdb's copy, which holds only in-frame ones; the method was immunoSEQ multiplex PCR. Among more than 70,000 clones listed, around 94% were seen once. The material sequenced was peripheral blood, taken before pregnancy. Receptors originate from a female donor with multiple sclerosis, enrolled in a pregnancy study.

V is TRBV19 and J is TRBJ2-6, with 7 bases matching TRBD1. Germline V gene data show CDR1 as LNHDA and CDR2 as SQIVND (reference sequence). V lost 5 bases to trimming and J lost 4 bases; unmatched junction nucleotides: 8. The CDR3 loop spans 16 amino acids. CDR3: CASSLGQASGANVLTF. CDR3 nucleotides: TGTGCCAGTAGTCTCGGACAGGCTAGCGGGGCCAACGTCCTGACTTTC.

The V and J genes are TRBV11-1 and TRBJ2-3; TRBD2 is a possible D gene (6 bases). In germline, CDR1 is SGHAT, CDR2 FQDESV (reference sequence). CDR3 length: 16 amino acids. Trimming shortened V by 3 bases and J by 0 bases, and 13 bases separated the two germline ends. This CDR3 reads CASSFASDWSTDTQYF. Written as DNA, the CDR3 is TGTGCCAGCAGCTTCGCTAGCGACTGGAGCACAGATACGCAGTATTTT.

The V and J genes are TRBV6-1 and TRBJ2-3; 9 bases align to TRBD2. The CDR3 is 16 residues long. V shed 3 bases, J shed 6 bases, and the junction held 10 bases outside the gene matches. CDR1 and CDR2 from the germline V gene are MNHNS and SASEGT. In DNA form, the CDR3 reads TGTGCCAGCAGTGACCTTAGCGGGAGAATAGTGGATACGCAGTATTTT. The encoded protein is CASSDLSGRIVDTQYF.

This clone was seen only a few times. V is TRBV5-4 and J is TRBJ2-1; 11 bases match TRBD2. Germline loops: CDR1 SGHNT, CDR2 YYREEE (reference sequence). The V segment lost 4 bases and the J segment 8 bases; nucleotides outside the gene matches: 8. This CDR3 is built from 15 residues. CDR3 in DNA: TGTGCCAGCAGCCTCCGACTAGCGGGAAGGCATGAGCAGTTCTTC. Residues: CASSLRLAGRHEQFF. Complete variable domain (other parts from reference TRBV5-4 and TRBJ2-1): ETGVTQSPTHLIKTRGQQVTLRCSSQSGHNTVSWYQQALGQGPQFIFQYYREEENGRGNFPPRFSGLQFPNYSSELNVNALELDDSALYLCASSLRLAGRHEQFFGPGTRLTVL.

The J gene is TRBJ2-5, the V gene TRBV13; no reliable D call. The CDR3 is made up of 11 amino acids. Trimming shortened V by 3 bases and J by 5 bases, and 4 bases separated the two germline ends. Per the germline V gene, CDR1 is PRHDT and CDR2 is FYEKMQ (reference sequence). CDR3 region: CASSFSETQYF. CDR3 nucleotide sequence: TGTGCCAGCAGCTTCTCCGAGACCCAGTACTTC.

The J gene is TRBJ1-1, the V gene TRBV19, with D hard to call. This CDR3 has 14 residues. Trimming removed 0 bases at V and 7 bases at J, with 12 bases between. Germline V CDR1 and CDR2: LNHDA, SQIVND (reference sequence). The CDR3 DNA reads as TGTGCCAGTAGTATAGATCCTACAGACCGTGAAGCTTTCTTT. Translating it yields CASSIDPTDREAFF.

V and J are TRBV5-6 and TRBJ2-7; 8 bases are a match to TRBD1. CDR1 is SGHDT, CDR2 YYEEEE, per germline. J gave up 13 bases and V 1 base, and 13 bases lay outside the gene matches. There are 14 residues in the CDR3. This CDR3 is CASSLRGGQAGVYF. The CDR3 nucleotides read TGTGCCAGCAGCTTGCGAGGGGGACAGGCCGGGGTTTACTTC.

The chain is built from TRBV7-6 and TRBJ2-2, with TRBD2 matching 12 bases. Losses at the gene ends were 6 bases for V and 6 bases for J; bases not matched to a gene: 2. CDR3 length: 14 residues. The germline V gene encodes CDR1 SGHVS and CDR2 FNYEAQ. The CDR3 is CASRTSGSPGELFF. As DNA, the CDR3 is TGTGCCAGCAGGACTAGCGGGAGCCCCGGGGAGCTGTTTTTT.

This rearrangement joins TRBV7-6 to TRBJ1-1, with no clear D. V was cut by 1 base and J by 1 base, with 7 bases left in between. CDR3 length equals 14 residues. The germline V gene encodes CDR1 SGHVS and CDR2 FNYEAQ. The CDR3 protein is CASSLEWRNTEAFF. In DNA, the CDR3 is TGTGCCAGCAGCTTAGAATGGAGGAACACTGAAGCTTTCTTT. The variable domain in full, with the rest retrieved from reference TRBV7-6 and TRBJ1-1, is GAGVSQSPRYKVTKRGQDVALRCDPISGHVSLYWYRQALGQGPEFLTYFNYEAQQDKSGLPNDRFSAERPEGSISTLTIQRTEQRDSAMYRCASSLEWRNTEAFFGQGTRLTVV.

V is TRBV19 and J is TRBJ2-1; 11 bases match TRBD2. In germline, CDR1 is LNHDA, CDR2 SQIVND (reference sequence). This CDR3 has 15 amino acids. With 5 bases clipped from V and 4 bases from J, the junction kept 4 bases outside the gene matches. The CDR3 protein is CASSLAGGRYNEQFF. DNA for the CDR3: TGTGCCAGTAGTCTAGCGGGAGGACGATACAATGAGCAGTTCTTC.